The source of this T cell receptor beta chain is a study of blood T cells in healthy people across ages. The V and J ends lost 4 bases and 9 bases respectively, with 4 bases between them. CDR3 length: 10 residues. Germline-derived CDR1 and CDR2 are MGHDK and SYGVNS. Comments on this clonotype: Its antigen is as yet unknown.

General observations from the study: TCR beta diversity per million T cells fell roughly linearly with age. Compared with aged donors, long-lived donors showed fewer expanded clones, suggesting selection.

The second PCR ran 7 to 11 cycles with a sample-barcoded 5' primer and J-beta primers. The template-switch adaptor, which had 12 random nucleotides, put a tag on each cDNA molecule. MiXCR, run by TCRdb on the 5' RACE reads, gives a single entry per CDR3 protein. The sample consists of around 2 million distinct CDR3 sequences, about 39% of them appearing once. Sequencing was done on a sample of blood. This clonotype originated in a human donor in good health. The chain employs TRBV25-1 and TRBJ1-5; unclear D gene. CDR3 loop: CASSGLPQHF. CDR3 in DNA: TGTGCCAGCAGTGGTCTGCCCCAGCATTTT.